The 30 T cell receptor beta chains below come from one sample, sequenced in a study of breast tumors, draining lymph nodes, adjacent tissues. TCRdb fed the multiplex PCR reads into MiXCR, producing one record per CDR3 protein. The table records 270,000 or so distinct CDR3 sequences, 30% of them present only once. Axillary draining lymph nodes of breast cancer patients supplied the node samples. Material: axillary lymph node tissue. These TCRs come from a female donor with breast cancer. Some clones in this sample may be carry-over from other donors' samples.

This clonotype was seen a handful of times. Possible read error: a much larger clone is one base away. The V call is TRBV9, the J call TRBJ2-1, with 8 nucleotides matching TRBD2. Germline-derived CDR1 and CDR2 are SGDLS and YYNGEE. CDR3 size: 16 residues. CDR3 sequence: CASSVAELAVYNAQFF. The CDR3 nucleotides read TGTGCCAGCAGCGTAGCGGAACTAGCGGTCTACAATGCGCAGTTCTTC.

In DNA, the CDR3 is TGTGCCGGCTCCCGACAGGGTGAGACTGAAGCTTTCTTT. Translation gives CAGSRQGETEAFF. The genes are TRBV10-3 and TRBJ1-1, with 7 positions matching TRBD1. CDR1 and CDR2 from the germline V gene are ENHRY and SYGVKD. This CDR3 region has 13 residues. V lost 11 bases to trimming and J lost 5 bases; unmatched junction nucleotides: 11.

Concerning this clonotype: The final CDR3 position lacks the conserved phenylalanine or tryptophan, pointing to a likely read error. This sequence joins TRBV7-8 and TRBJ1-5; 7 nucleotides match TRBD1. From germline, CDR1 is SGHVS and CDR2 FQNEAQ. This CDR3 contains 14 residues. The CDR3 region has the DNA TGTGCCAGCAGCTTAGCGAGGGCGGGACAGCCTCAGCATCTT. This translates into CASSLARAGQPQHL.

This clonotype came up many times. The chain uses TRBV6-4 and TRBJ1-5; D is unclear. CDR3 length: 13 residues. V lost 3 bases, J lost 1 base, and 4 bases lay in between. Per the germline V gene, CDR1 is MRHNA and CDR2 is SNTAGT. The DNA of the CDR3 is TGTGCCAGCAGTGAGGAAAGCAATCAGCCCCAGCATTTT. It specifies CASSEESNQPQHF.

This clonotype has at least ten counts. The CDR3: CAISGGSDTQYF. For the CDR3, the DNA is TGTGCCATCAGTGGCGGGTCAGATACGCAGTATTTT. V and J are TRBV10-3 and TRBJ2-3, with D maybe TRBD2 (5 bases). The CDR3 totals 12 residues. V lost 4 bases to trimming and J lost 4 bases, with 6 bases between them. Germline V lookup: CDR1 ENHRY, CDR2 SYGVKD.

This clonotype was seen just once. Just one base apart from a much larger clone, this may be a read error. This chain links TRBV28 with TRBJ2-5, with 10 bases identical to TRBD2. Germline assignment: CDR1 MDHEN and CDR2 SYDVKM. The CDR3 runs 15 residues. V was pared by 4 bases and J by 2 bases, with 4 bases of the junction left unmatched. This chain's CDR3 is CASSSGLAEQETQYF. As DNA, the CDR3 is TGTGCCAGCAGTTCAGGACTAGCGGAGCAAGAGACCCAGTACTTC.

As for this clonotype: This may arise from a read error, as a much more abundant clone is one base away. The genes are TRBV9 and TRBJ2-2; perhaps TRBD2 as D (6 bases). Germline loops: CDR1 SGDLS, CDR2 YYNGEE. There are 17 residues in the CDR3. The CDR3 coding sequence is TGTGCCAGCAGCGTAGTTTCCCCCGGGAGTGGCACCGCGGAGCTGTTTTTT. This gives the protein CASSVVSPGSGTAELFF.

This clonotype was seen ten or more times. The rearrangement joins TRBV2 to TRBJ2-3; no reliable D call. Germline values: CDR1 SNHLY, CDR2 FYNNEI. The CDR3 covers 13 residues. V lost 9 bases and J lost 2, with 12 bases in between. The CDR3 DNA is TGTGCCAGAAGCCTCGGGTCCACAGATACGCAGTATTTT. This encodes CARSLGSTDTQYF.

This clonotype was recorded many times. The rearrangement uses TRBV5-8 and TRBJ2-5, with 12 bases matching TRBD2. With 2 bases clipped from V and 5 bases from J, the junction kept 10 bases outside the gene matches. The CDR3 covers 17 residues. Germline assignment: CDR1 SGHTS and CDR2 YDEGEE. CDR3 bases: TGTGCCAGCAGCTTTGGACTAGCGGGGTTCTCGGTCGAGACCCAGTACTTC. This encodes CASSFGLAGFSVETQYF.

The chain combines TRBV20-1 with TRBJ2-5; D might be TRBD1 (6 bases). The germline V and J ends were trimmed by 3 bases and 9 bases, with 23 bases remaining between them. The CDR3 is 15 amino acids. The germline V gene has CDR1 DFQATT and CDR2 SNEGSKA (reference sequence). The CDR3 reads CSARARTEANQPQYF. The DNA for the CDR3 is TGCAGTGCTAGGGCGAGGACAGAAGCCAATCAGCCCCAGTACTTC.

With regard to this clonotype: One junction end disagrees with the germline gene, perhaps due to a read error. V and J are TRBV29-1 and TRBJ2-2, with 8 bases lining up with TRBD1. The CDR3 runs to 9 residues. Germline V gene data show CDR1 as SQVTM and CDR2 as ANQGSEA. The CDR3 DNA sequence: TGCAGCGTGCGCCCGGGACAGGTTTTT. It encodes CSVRPGQVF.

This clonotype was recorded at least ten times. CDR3 in amino acids: CSAQSDTSGSSEQYF. The CDR3 region has the DNA TGCAGTGCTCAGAGTGACACTAGCGGGAGTTCCGAGCAGTACTTC. This sequence joins TRBV20-1 and TRBJ2-7, with 11 bases aligning to TRBD2. Trimming cost V 5 bases and J 6 bases; bases outside gene matches: 12. Germline assignment: CDR1 DFQATT and CDR2 SNEGSKA (reference sequence). There are 15 residues in the CDR3.

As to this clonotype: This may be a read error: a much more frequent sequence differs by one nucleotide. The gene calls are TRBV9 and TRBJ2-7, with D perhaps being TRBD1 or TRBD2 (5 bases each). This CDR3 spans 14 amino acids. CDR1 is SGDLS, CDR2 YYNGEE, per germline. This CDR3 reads CASSVGRELYEQSF. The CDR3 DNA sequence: TGTGCCAGCAGCGTAGGCAGGGAGCTTTACGAGCAGTCCTTC.

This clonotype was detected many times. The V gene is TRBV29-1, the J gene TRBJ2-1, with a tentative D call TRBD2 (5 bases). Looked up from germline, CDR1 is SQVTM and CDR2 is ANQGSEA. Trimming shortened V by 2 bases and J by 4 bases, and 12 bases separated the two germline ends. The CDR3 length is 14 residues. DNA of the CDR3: TGCAGCGTTGAACGCGGAGAGGGTTACAATGAGCAGTTCTTC. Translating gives CSVERGEGYNEQFF.

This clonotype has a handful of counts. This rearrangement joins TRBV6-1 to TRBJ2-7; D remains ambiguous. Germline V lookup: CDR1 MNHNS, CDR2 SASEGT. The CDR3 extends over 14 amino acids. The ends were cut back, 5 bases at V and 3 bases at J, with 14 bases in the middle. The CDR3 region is CASSIPADFYEQYF. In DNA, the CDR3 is TGTGCCAGCAGTATCCCGGCAGACTTCTACGAGCAGTACTTC.

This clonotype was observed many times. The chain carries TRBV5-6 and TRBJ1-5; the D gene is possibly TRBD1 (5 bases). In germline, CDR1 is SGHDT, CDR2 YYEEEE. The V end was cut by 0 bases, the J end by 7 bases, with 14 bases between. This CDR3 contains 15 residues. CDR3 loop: CASSLASGGDQPQHF. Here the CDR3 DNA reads TGTGCCAGCAGCTTGGCCTCGGGAGGGGACCAGCCCCAGCATTTT. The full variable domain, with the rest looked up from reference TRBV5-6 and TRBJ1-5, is DAGVTQSPTHLIKTRGQQVTLRCSPKSGHDTVSWYQQALGQGPQFIFQYYEEEERQRGNFPDRFSGHQFPNYSSELNVNALLLGDSALYLCASSLASGGDQPQHFGDGTRLSIL.

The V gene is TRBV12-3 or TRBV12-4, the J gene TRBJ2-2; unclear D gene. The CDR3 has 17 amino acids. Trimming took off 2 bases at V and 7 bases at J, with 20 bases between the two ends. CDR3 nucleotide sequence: TGTGCCAGCAGTTTACCTCTCTCTCTAACCCGACGCGGGGAGCTGTTTTTT. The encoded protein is CASSLPLSLTRRGELFF.

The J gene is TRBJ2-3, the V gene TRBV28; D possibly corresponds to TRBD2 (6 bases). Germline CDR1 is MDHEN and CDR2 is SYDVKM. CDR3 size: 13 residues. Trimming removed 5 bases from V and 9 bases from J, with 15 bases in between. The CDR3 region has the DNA TGTGCCAGCAGTGCCCCGGACCGGGGGACGCAGTATTTT. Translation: CASSAPDRGTQYF. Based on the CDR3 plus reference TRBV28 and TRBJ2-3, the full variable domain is DVKVTQSSRYLVKRTGEKVFLECVQDMDHENMFWYRQDPGLGLRLIYFSYDVKMKEKGDIPEGYSVSREKKERFSLILESASTNQTSMYLCASSAPDRGTQYFGPGTRLTVL.

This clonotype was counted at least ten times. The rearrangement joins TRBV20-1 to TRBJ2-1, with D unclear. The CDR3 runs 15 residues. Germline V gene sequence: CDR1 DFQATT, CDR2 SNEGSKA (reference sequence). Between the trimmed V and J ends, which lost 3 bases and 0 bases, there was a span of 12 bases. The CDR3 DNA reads TGCAGTGCTAGGGGGATGATCCGCTCCTACAATGAGCAGTTCTTC. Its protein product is CSARGMIRSYNEQFF.

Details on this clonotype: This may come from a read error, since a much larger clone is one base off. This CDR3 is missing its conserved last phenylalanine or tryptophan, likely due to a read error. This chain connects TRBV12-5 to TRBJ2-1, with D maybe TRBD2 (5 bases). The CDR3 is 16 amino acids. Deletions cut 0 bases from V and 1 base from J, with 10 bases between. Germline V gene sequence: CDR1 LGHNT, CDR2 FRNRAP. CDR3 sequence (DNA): TGTGCTAGTGGTTTGGTACCGGGAATTTCCTACAATGAGCAGTTCTTA. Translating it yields CASGLVPGISYNEQFL.

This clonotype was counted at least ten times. CDR3 sequence: CASSPVGSSDEQYF. In DNA form, the CDR3 reads TGTGCCAGCAGCCCTGTTGGGAGTAGCGACGAGCAGTACTTC. The V call is TRBV4-2, the J call TRBJ2-7, with D tentatively TRBD2 (5 bases). The V gene lost 4 bases and the J gene lost 5 bases, with 15 bases spanning the gap. This CDR3 region has 14 residues. Germline V CDR1 and CDR2: LGHNA, YNFKEQ.

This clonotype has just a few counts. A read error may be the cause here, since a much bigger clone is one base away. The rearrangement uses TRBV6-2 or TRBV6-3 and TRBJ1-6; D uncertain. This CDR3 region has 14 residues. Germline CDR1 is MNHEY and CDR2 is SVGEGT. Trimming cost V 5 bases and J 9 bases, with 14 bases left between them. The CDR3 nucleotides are TGTGCCAGCAGTCTCTCCCAACAGAGTTCACCCCTCCACTTT. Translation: CASSLSQQSSPLHF.

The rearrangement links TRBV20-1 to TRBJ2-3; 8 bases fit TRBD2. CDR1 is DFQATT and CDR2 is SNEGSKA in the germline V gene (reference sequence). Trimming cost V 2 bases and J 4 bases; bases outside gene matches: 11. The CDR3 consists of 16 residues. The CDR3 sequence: CSARFGEAGESDTQYF. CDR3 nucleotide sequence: TGCAGTGCTAGATTTGGGGAAGCGGGAGAATCAGATACGCAGTATTTT.

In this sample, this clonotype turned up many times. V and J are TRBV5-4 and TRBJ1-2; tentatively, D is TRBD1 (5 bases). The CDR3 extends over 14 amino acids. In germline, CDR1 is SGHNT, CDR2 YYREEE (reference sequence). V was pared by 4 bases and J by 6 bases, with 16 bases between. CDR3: CASSRPGGANGYTF. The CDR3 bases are TGTGCCAGCAGCCGTCCGGGAGGGGCTAATGGCTACACCTTC. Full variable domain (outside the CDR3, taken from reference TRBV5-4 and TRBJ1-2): ETGVTQSPTHLIKTRGQQVTLRCSSQSGHNTVSWYQQALGQGPQFIFQYYREEENGRGNFPPRFSGLQFPNYSSELNVNALELDDSALYLCASSRPGGANGYTFGSGTRLTVV.

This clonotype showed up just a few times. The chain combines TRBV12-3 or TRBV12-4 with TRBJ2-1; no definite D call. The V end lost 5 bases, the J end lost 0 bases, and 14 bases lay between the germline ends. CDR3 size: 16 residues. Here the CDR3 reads CASSRPIGNSYNEQFF. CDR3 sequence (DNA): TGTGCCAGCAGTCGTCCTATAGGAAACTCCTACAATGAGCAGTTCTTC.

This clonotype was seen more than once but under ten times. CDR3 region: CASSSGYGELFF. The DNA for the CDR3 is TGTGCCAGCAGTTCAGGATACGGGGAGCTGTTTTTT. V and J are TRBV6-2 or TRBV6-3 and TRBJ2-2; D is ambiguous. Trimming took off 4 bases at V and 7 bases at J, with 7 bases between the two ends. The CDR3 runs to 12 residues. Germline V gene data show CDR1 as MNHEY and CDR2 as SVGEGT.

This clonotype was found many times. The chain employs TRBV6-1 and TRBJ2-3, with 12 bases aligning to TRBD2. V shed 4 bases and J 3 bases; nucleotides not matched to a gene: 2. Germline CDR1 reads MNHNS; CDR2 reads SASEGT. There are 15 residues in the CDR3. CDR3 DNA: TGTGCCAGCAGTGTCACTAGCGGGAGGACAGATACGCAGTATTTT. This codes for CASSVTSGRTDTQYF.

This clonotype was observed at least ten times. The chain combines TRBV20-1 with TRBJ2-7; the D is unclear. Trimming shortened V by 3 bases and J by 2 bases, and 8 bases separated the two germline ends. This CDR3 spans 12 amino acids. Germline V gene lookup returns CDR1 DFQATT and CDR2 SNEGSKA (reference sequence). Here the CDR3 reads CSASSGAYEQYF. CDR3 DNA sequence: TGCAGTGCTAGCAGTGGGGCCTACGAGCAGTACTTC.

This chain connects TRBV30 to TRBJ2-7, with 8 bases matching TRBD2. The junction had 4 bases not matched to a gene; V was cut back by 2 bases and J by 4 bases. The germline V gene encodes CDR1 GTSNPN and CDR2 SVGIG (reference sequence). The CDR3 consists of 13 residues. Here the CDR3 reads CAWSSGRLYEQYF. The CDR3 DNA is TGTGCCTGGAGTAGCGGGAGATTATACGAGCAGTACTTC.

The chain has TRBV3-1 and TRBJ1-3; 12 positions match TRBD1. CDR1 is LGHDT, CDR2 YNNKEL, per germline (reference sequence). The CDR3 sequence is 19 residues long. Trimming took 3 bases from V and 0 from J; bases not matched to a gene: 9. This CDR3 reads CASSHGPGQGAPSGNTIYF. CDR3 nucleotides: TGTGCCAGCAGCCATGGTCCGGGACAGGGGGCCCCCTCTGGAAACACCATATATTTT.